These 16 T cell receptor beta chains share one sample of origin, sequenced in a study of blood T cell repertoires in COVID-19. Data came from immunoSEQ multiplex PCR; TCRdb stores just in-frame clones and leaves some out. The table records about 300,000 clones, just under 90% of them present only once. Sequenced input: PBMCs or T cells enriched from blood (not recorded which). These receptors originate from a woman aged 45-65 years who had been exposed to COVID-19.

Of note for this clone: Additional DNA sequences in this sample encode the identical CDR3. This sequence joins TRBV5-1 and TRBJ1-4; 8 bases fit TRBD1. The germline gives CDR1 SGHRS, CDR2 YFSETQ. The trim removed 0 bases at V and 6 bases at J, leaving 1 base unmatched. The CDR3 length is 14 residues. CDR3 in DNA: TGCGCCAGCAGCTTGGACAGGGGGGATGAAAAACTGTTTTTT. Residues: CASSLDRGDEKLFF.

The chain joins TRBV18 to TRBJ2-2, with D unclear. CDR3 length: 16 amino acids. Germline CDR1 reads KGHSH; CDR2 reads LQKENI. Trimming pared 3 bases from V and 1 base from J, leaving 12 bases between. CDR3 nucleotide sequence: TGTGCCAGCTCACCCCTTCTTGCACAGAACACCGGGGAGCTGTTTTTT. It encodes CASSPLLAQNTGELFF.

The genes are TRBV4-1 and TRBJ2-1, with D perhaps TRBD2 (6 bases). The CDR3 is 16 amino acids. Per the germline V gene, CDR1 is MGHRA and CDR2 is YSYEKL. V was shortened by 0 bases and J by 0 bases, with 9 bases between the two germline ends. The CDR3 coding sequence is TGCGCCAGCAGCCAAGAGTGGACTAACTCCTACAATGAGCAGTTCTTC. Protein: CASSQEWTNSYNEQFF.

The CDR3 protein is CASSLVSGQGGYGYTF. Here the CDR3 DNA reads TGCGCCAGCAGCTTGGTTAGCGGACAGGGGGGTTATGGCTACACCTTC. The chain links TRBV5-1 to TRBJ1-2; 10 nucleotides line up with TRBD1. CDR1 is SGHRS, CDR2 YFSETQ, per germline. V lost 0 bases and J lost 5; bases outside the gene matches: 7. The CDR3 loop spans 16 amino acids.

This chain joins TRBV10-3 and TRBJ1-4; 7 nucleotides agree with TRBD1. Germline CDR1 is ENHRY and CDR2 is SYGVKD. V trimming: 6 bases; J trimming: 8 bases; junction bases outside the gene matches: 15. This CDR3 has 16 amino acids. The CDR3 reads CAISDRVGAGIEKLFF. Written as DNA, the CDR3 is TGTGCCATCAGCGACAGGGTCGGGGCCGGGATAGAAAAACTGTTTTTT.

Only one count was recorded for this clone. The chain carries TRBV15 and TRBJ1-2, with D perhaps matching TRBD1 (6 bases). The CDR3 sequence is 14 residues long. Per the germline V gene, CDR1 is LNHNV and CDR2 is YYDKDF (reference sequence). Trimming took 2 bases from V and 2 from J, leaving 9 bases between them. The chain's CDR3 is CATSRLGANYGYTF. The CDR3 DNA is TGTGCCACCAGCAGACTGGGGGCGAACTATGGCTACACCTTC.

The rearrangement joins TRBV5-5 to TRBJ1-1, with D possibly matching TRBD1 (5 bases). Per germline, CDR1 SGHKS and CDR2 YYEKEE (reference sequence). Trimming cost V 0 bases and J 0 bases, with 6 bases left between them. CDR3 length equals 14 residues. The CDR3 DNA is TGTGCCAGCAGCTTGGAGGGGCTGAACACTGAAGCTTTCTTT. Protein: CASSLEGLNTEAFF.

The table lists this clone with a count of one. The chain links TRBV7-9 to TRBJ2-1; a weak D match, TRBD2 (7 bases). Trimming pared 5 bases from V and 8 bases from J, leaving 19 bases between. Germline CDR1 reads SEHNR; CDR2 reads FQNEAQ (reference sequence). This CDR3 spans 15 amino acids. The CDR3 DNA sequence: TGTGCCAGCAGCAAGACGCGGGGGCTGGTCCATGAGCAGTTCTTC. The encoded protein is CASSKTRGLVHEQFF.

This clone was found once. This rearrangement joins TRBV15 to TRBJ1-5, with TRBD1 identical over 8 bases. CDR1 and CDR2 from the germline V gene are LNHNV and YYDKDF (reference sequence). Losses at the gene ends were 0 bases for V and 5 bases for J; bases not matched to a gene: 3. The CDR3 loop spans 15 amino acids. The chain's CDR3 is CATSRDGQGDQPQHF. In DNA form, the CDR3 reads TGTGCCACCAGCAGAGATGGACAGGGAGATCAGCCCCAGCATTTT.

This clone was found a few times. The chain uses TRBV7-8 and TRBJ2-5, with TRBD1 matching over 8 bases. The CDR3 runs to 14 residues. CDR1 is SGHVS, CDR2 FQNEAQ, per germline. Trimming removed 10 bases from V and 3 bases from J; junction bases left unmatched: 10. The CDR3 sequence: CATQADRVKETQYF. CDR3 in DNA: TGTGCCACCCAGGCGGACAGGGTGAAAGAGACCCAGTACTTC.

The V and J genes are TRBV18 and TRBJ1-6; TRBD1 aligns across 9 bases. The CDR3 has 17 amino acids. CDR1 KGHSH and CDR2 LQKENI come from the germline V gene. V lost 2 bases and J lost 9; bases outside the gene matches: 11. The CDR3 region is CASSPFAGTGYSSPLHF. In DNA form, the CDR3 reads TGTGCCAGCTCACCATTTGCCGGGACAGGGTATTCTTCACCCCTCCACTTT.

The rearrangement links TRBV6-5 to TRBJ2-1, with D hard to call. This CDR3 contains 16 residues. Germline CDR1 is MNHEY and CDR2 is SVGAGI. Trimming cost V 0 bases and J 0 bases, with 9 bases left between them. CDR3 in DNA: TGTGCCAGCAGTTACTCGACGGCGGACTCCTACAATGAGCAGTTCTTC. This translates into CASSYSTADSYNEQFF.

CDR3 residues: CASSYQAGVAETQYF. In nucleotides, the CDR3 is TGTGCCAGCAGCTACCAGGCAGGGGTAGCTGAGACCCAGTACTTC. This sequence joins TRBV7-2 and TRBJ2-5; possible D gene TRBD1, 6 bases. There are 15 residues in the CDR3. The germline gives CDR1 SGHTA, CDR2 FQGNSA. The V and J ends lost 4 bases and 5 bases respectively, with 17 bases between them.

The CDR3 is CASSEGDSMNTEAFF. The DNA of the CDR3 is TGTGCCAGCAGTGAAGGGGACTCCATGAACACTGAAGCTTTCTTT. The chain links TRBV6-1 to TRBJ1-1, with a weak D call TRBD1 (5 bases). Germline CDR1 reads MNHNS; CDR2 reads SASEGT. The CDR3 covers 15 residues. V was trimmed by 1 base and J by 0 bases, leaving 9 bases between them.

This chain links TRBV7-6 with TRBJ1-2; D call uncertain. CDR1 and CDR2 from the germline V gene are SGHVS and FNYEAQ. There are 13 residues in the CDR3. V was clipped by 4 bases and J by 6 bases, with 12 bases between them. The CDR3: CASSSTHGDGYTF. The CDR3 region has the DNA TGTGCCAGCAGCTCCACACACGGAGATGGCTACACCTTC.

CDR3 region: CASSSGTIGGYTF. CDR3 in DNA: TGTGCCAGCAGCTCGGGGACAATAGGGGGCTACACCTTC. The chain joins TRBV5-6 to TRBJ1-2; possible D gene TRBD1, 6 bases. V was shortened by 3 bases and J by 8 bases, with 14 bases between the two germline ends. Germline lookup yields CDR1 SGHDT and CDR2 YYEEEE. The CDR3 length is 13 residues.